A single sample is the source of the 9 T cell receptor beta chains below, sequenced in a study of prognosis after radiotherapy for stage I lung cancer. With two-round multiplex PCR, TCR beta CDR3 sequences were amplified from genomic DNA. Round-one PCR had primers specific to each TRBV and TRBJ gene. TCRdb redid the calling of the multiplex PCR reads with MiXCR, one entry per CDR3 protein. The sample has tens of thousands of distinct CDR3 sequences, around 32% seen once. Specimen: PBMCs, collected before or after stereotactic body radiation therapy (not recorded which). These receptors all stem from a donor of 50 years or more with non-small cell lung cancer.

The sample holds many counts of this clonotype. The chain joins TRBV5-1 to TRBJ2-1; D is perhaps TRBD2 (5 bases). V was trimmed by 1 base and J by 4 bases, leaving 12 bases between them. Per germline, CDR1 SGHRS and CDR2 YFSETQ. This CDR3 is 15 amino acids long. This chain's CDR3 is CASSLKTRDYNEQFF. The CDR3 DNA sequence: TGCGCCAGCAGCTTGAAAACTAGGGATTACAATGAGCAGTTCTTC.

The CDR3 DNA follows: TGTGCCAGTAGTACCGGACATTACGGGAACACTGAAGCTTTCTTT. This sequence encodes CASSTGHYGNTEAFF. This chain links TRBV19 with TRBJ1-1, with D tentatively TRBD1 (5 bases). CDR3 length equals 15 residues. The V gene's germline CDR1 is LNHDA and CDR2 SQIVND (reference sequence). Trimming removed 4 bases at V and 1 base at J, with 13 bases between.

Details on this clonotype: This clone may be a read error of a much larger clone one base away. This sequence joins TRBV11-2 and TRBJ2-5; D unclear. The CDR3 totals 15 residues. From germline, CDR1 is SGHAT and CDR2 FQNNGV. The V gene lost 3 bases and the J gene lost 7 bases, with 18 bases spanning the gap. CDR3 amino acids: CASSFNLGLQMTQYF. The CDR3 DNA reads TGTGCCAGCAGCTTTAATTTGGGTCTGCAGATGACCCAGTACTTC.

This clonotype was recorded at least ten times. The chain employs TRBV18 and TRBJ2-3; D possibly uses TRBD1 or TRBD2 (5 bases each). The V gene's germline CDR1 is KGHSH and CDR2 LQKENI. This CDR3 has 15 residues. Trimming cost V 3 bases and J 4 bases, with 14 bases left between them. CDR3 sequence reads: CASSPPSGRADTQYF. The DNA for the CDR3 is TGTGCCAGCTCACCTCCAAGCGGCAGGGCAGATACGCAGTATTTT.

This clonotype was observed many times. The V gene is TRBV2, the J gene TRBJ1-1; no firm D call. The length of the CDR3 is 14 residues. Germline CDR1 and CDR2: SNHLY and FYNNEI. The ends were cut back, 7 bases at V and 5 bases at J, with 17 bases in the middle. The CDR3 sequence: CASKSTNTGTEAFF. DNA of the CDR3: TGTGCCAGCAAGTCGACGAACACCGGGACTGAAGCTTTCTTT.

This clonotype was seen repeatedly, ten times or more. The chain couples TRBV4-2 to TRBJ2-2; D is uncertain. Germline V gene data show CDR1 as LGHNA and CDR2 as YNFKEQ. This CDR3 comprises 14 residues. V lost 0 bases and J 5 bases, leaving 7 bases between the germline ends. The CDR3 loop is CASSQDWATGELFF. DNA for the CDR3: TGTGCCAGCAGCCAAGACTGGGCGACCGGGGAGCTGTTTTTT.

Note on this clonotype: A junction end diverges from the germline sequence, so it may reflect a read error. The CDR3 loop reads CASIYGIWDTYEQYF. CDR3 coding DNA: TGTGCCAGCATTTACGGAATATGGGACACCTACGAGCAGTACTTC. The J gene is TRBJ2-7, the V gene TRBV6-2 or TRBV6-3, with D possibly being TRBD1 (6 bases). Germline V gene data show CDR1 as MNHEY and CDR2 as SVGEGT. CDR3 length equals 15 residues.

This clonotype was seen repeatedly, ten times or more. The V and J genes are TRBV28 and TRBJ2-7, with TRBD1 as a possible D gene (6 bases). Germline V gene sequence: CDR1 MDHEN, CDR2 SYDVKM. V gave up 8 bases and J gave up 4 bases, with 9 bases separating them. This CDR3 contains 11 residues. The CDR3 is CASLRGYEQYF. The CDR3 nucleotides read TGTGCCAGCCTCAGGGGTTACGAGCAGTACTTC.

This clonotype occurred many times. CDR3 loop: CASTLGGGGEQYF. The CDR3 coding sequence is TGCGCCAGCACCCTGGGAGGGGGCGGCGAGCAGTACTTC. The chain couples TRBV5-1 to TRBJ2-7; either TRBD1 or TRBD2 may fit D (7 bases each). The CDR3 runs to 13 residues. The germline V gene has CDR1 SGHRS and CDR2 YFSETQ. V lost 6 bases, J lost 6 bases, and 16 bases lay in between.